Listed here are 5 T cell receptor beta chains from one sample, sequenced in a study of T cells in narcolepsy. Produced via immunoSEQ multiplex PCR; TCRdb's table is partial and in-frame only. The top ten clones hold around 1.2% of a sample with over 25,000 clones, about nine tenths of them seen once. The sequenced material came from CD45RA- memory CD4+ T cells from PBMCs. The receptors derive from a human donor with narcolepsy.

For the CDR3, the DNA is TGTGCCAGCAGACGCAGCAGGGCCGGGGCCCAGCATTTT. This sequence encodes CASRRSRAGAQHF. This chain links TRBV10-3 with TRBJ1-5, with a possible D match to TRBD1 (5 bases). The germline V gene encodes CDR1 ENHRY and CDR2 SYGVKD. V dropped 10 bases and J dropped 11 bases, with 21 bases sitting between them. The CDR3 has 13 residues.

The V and J genes are TRBV7-2 and TRBJ2-2, with 9 nucleotides matching TRBD1. The CDR3 has 15 residues. V dropped 4 bases and J dropped 5; count of bases not matched to a gene: 5. The V gene's germline CDR1 is SGHTA and CDR2 FQGNSA. DNA for the CDR3: TGTGCCAGCAGCTCGTCCGGGACAGGGACCGGGGAGCTGTTTTTT. This sequence encodes CASSSSGTGTGELFF.

V is TRBV29-1 and J is TRBJ2-5, with 14 nucleotides matching TRBD2. Germline CDR1 and CDR2: SQVTM and ANQGSEA. V dropped 3 bases and J dropped 5; count of bases not matched to a gene: 2. This CDR3 has 14 amino acids. CDR3 amino acids: CSVEGLAGVETQYF. The CDR3 region has the DNA TGCAGCGTTGAGGGACTAGCGGGGGTCGAGACCCAGTACTTC.

This chain joins TRBV28 and TRBJ1-6; D unresolved. The V end was cut by 3 bases, the J end by 10 bases, with 13 bases between. The germline CDR1 and CDR2 sequences are MDHEN and SYDVKM. The CDR3 extends over 14 amino acids. CDR3 sequence: CASSFLGFSSPLHF. CDR3 DNA: TGTGCCAGCAGTTTTCTAGGGTTCAGCTCACCCCTCCACTTT.

The J gene is TRBJ2-5, the V gene TRBV28; D call uncertain. There are 12 residues in the CDR3. Germline lookup yields CDR1 MDHEN and CDR2 SYDVKM. The V end lost 4 bases, the J end lost 1 base, and 4 bases lay between the germline ends. In DNA, the CDR3 is TGTGCCAGCAGTTCAGGCCAAGAGACCCAGTACTTC. Translating it yields CASSSGQETQYF.